Listed here are 27 T cell receptor beta chains from one sample, sequenced in a study of T cell repertoires and HLA-DP antigens (dated by TCRdb to 2016 to 2018). Libraries were constructed by the immunoSEQ multiplex PCR assay. TCRdb retrieved this table from immuneACCESS and kept in-frame rearrangements only. Not all clones are present; in checked studies, unresolved V genes account for under half, and no reason is known for the remainder. Present in this sample are around 100,000 clones, more than 85% of which were seen just once. The ten largest clones take up under 0.35% of the sample. Their cognate antigens are unknown. The sequencing input was CD4+ T cells from PBMCs. The receptors here all came from a woman aged 18-35 years in good health and CMV-seronegative.

The chain carries TRBV28 and TRBJ2-7; D unclear. The germline V gene has CDR1 MDHEN and CDR2 SYDVKM. The CDR3 has 14 residues. The V gene lost 5 bases and the J gene lost 0 bases, with 11 bases spanning the gap. The CDR3 DNA is TGTGCCAGCAGTGCCGGTGCGTACTCCTACGAGCAGTACTTC. This sequence encodes CASSAGAYSYEQYF.

The chain uses TRBV2 and TRBJ2-3; the match to TRBD1 covers 9 bases. V was pared by 5 bases and J by 5 bases, with 8 bases of the junction left unmatched. The CDR3 covers 15 residues. Germline values: CDR1 SNHLY, CDR2 FYNNEI. As DNA, the CDR3 is TGTGCCAGCAGTCTAACAGGGGGCAGGGAAGATACGCAGTATTTT. It translates to CASSLTGGREDTQYF.

V and J are TRBV19 and TRBJ1-5; 7 nucleotides match TRBD1. Germline V gene sequence: CDR1 LNHDA, CDR2 SQIVND (reference sequence). Trimming cost V 1 base and J 7 bases; bases outside gene matches: 7. This CDR3 is 15 amino acids long. CDR3 bases: TGTGCCAGTAGTATAGGGGGGGACAGAAAACAGCCCCAGCATTTT. Protein product: CASSIGGDRKQPQHF.

Only one count was recorded for this clone. This chain connects TRBV15 to TRBJ1-1; unclear D gene. Germline V lookup: CDR1 LNHNV, CDR2 YYDKDF (reference sequence). CDR3 length: 12 amino acids. Trimming left V 3 bases short and J 6 bases short, with 8 bases between. The CDR3 here is CATSRLGSEAFF. Written as DNA, the CDR3 is TGTGCCACCAGCAGGCTGGGCTCTGAAGCTTTCTTT.

V is TRBV6-5 and J is TRBJ1-2; a possible D gene is TRBD1 (5 bases). V lost 4 bases, J lost 4 bases, and 10 bases lay in between. This CDR3 has 13 amino acids. Germline CDR1 is MNHEY and CDR2 is SVGAGI. The DNA for the CDR3 is TGTGCCAGCAGTTCTCAGGGAGTCTATGGCTACACCTTC. Its protein is CASSSQGVYGYTF.

V gene TRBV6-4 combines with J gene TRBJ2-7, with 7 bases lining up with TRBD1. With V trimmed by 2 bases and J by 2 bases, 3 bases remained unmatched. The CDR3 sequence is 14 residues long. Germline CDR1 and CDR2: MRHNA and SNTAGT. Written as DNA, the CDR3 is TGTGCCAGCAGTGACGTGGGGACAGCCTACGAGCAGTACTTC. This codes for CASSDVGTAYEQYF.

The chain carries TRBV29-1 and TRBJ2-1; 14 bases agree with TRBD2. V was pared by 7 bases and J by 6 bases, with 8 bases of the junction left unmatched. The CDR3 totals 15 residues. CDR1 is SQVTM and CDR2 is ANQGSEA in the germline V gene. CDR3 nucleotide sequence: TGCAGCGCAAAGGGACTAGCGGGAGTTATCAATGAGCAGTTCTTC. Amino acids: CSAKGLAGVINEQFF.

The chain combines TRBV6-1 with TRBJ1-3; D uncertain. CDR3 size: 16 residues. The V end lost 2 bases, the J end lost 4 bases, and 15 bases lay between the germline ends. Germline values: CDR1 MNHNS, CDR2 SASEGT. CDR3 bases: TGTGCCAGCAGTGAAAGAGGGAGCTCGGGAGGAAACACCATATATTTT. Amino acid sequence: CASSERGSSGGNTIYF.

The V call is TRBV6-1, the J call TRBJ2-3, with D uncertain. The V gene lost 4 bases and the J gene lost 0 bases, with 17 bases spanning the gap. The V gene's germline CDR1 is MNHNS and CDR2 SASEGT. CDR3 length: 17 residues. CDR3 bases: TGTGCCAGCAGTGCCTTGCACCGTATTCCTAGCACAGATACGCAGTATTTT. It specifies CASSALHRIPSTDTQYF.

The chain combines TRBV19 with TRBJ2-1, with D perhaps matching TRBD1 (5 bases). The CDR3 extends over 16 amino acids. CDR1 is LNHDA and CDR2 is SQIVND in the germline V gene (reference sequence). V dropped 3 bases and J dropped 6 bases, with 18 bases sitting between them. The CDR3 nucleotides read TGTGCCAGTAGTATTACTCGTCAGGGCGCTTTCAATGAGCAGTTCTTC. Translation: CASSITRQGAFNEQFF.

The gene calls are TRBV12-5 and TRBJ2-3; 9 nucleotides align to TRBD2. The CDR3 is 17 amino acids. The V gene's germline CDR1 is LGHNT and CDR2 FRNRAP. Trimming at V came to 0 bases and at J to 3 bases, leaving 7 bases not matched to a gene. For the CDR3, the DNA is TGTGCTAGTGGTTTGGTGACAAGCGGGAGGTCGACAGATACGCAGTATTTT. Translated: CASGLVTSGRSTDTQYF.

This clone was found a few times. J is TRBJ2-3 and V is TRBV19, with TRBD1 matching over 8 bases. The V gene end was trimmed by 5 bases and the J gene end by 6 bases; junction bases not matched to a gene: 7. The CDR3 loop spans 14 amino acids. The germline CDR1 and CDR2 sequences are LNHDA and SQIVND (reference sequence). CDR3 DNA: TGTGCCAGTAGTGGCAGGGGGCCAGGGGATACGCAGTATTTT. Its translation: CASSGRGPGDTQYF.

The chain joins TRBV29-1 to TRBJ2-3; either TRBD1 or TRBD2 may fit D (6 bases each). V dropped 7 bases and J dropped 6 bases, with 23 bases sitting between them. This CDR3 has 15 amino acids. In germline, CDR1 is SQVTM, CDR2 ANQGSEA. The chain's CDR3 is CSGRGSGQSIDTQYF. The CDR3 DNA sequence: TGCAGCGGGAGGGGGAGTGGACAGTCGATTGATACGCAGTATTTT.

V gene TRBV19 combines with J gene TRBJ1-1; TRBD1 might be the D (6 bases). The CDR3 has 13 residues. The germline CDR1 and CDR2 sequences are LNHDA and SQIVND (reference sequence). V lost 7 bases, J lost 0 bases, and 9 bases lay in between. CDR3 amino acids: CASITGLNTEAFF. CDR3 coding DNA: TGTGCCAGTATTACAGGGTTGAACACTGAAGCTTTCTTT.

V usage is TRBV11-2 and J usage is TRBJ1-3; TRBD1 matches 7 bases. The V gene end was trimmed by 1 base and the J gene end by 0 bases; junction bases not matched to a gene: 6. CDR3 length: 17 amino acids. Germline loops: CDR1 SGHAT, CDR2 FQNNGV. The CDR3 reads CASSLVRGQFSGNTIYF. For the CDR3, the DNA is TGTGCCAGCAGCTTAGTTCGGGGACAGTTCTCTGGAAACACCATATATTTT.

The chain employs TRBV10-3 and TRBJ2-1; 7 bases map to TRBD2. Trimming at V came to 3 bases and at J to 0 bases, leaving 2 bases not matched to a gene. This CDR3 contains 15 residues. Germline V gene lookup returns CDR1 ENHRY and CDR2 SYGVKD. The CDR3 spells CAISDGGSSYNEQFF. The CDR3 DNA sequence: TGTGCCATCAGTGACGGCGGGAGCTCCTACAATGAGCAGTTCTTC.

The V and J genes are TRBV5-8 and TRBJ2-7; D remains unclear. V lost 6 bases to trimming and J lost 3 bases, with 1 base between them. Germline values: CDR1 SGHTS, CDR2 YDEGEE. This CDR3 comprises 9 residues. The CDR3 DNA sequence: TGTGCCAGCATCTACGAGCAGTACGTC. It is translated as CASIYEQYV.

DNA for the CDR3: TGTGCCAGCGGGGGTCCGTCGTTCACCGGGGAGCTGTTTTTT. Translated: CASGGPSFTGELFF. This chain links TRBV6-6 with TRBJ2-2; either TRBD1 or TRBD2 may supply D (5 bases each). Germline CDR1 reads MNHNY; CDR2 reads SVGAGI (reference sequence). V was trimmed by 8 bases and J by 4 bases, leaving 14 bases between them. The CDR3 totals 14 residues.

The V gene is TRBV4-2, the J gene TRBJ1-3; 8 nucleotides line up with TRBD1. Germline V lookup: CDR1 LGHNA, CDR2 YNFKEQ. This CDR3 contains 16 residues. J lost 9 bases, V lost 3 bases, and 13 bases had no gene match. CDR3 region: CASSHFAGTGESTIYF. CDR3 nucleotides: TGTGCCAGCAGCCACTTTGCCGGGACAGGCGAAAGCACCATATATTTT.

CDR3 protein: CASSIGAPPYNEQFF. The CDR3 DNA follows: TGTGCCAGTAGTATCGGGGCCCCGCCCTACAATGAGCAGTTCTTC. The chain is built from TRBV19 and TRBJ2-1, with D perhaps assigned TRBD1 or TRBD2 (5 bases each). The CDR3 totals 15 residues. With 3 bases removed from V and 2 bases from J, the gap between germline ends came to 11 bases. CDR1 is LNHDA and CDR2 is SQIVND in the germline V gene (reference sequence).

The V call is TRBV5-1, the J call TRBJ1-4, with a weak D call TRBD1 (5 bases). The germline V gene has CDR1 SGHRS and CDR2 YFSETQ. The CDR3 runs to 16 residues. The V gene lost 2 bases and the J gene lost 0 bases, with 11 bases spanning the gap. The CDR3 DNA follows: TGCGCCAGCAGCTTTGTTGGACATTCAACTAATGAAAAACTGTTTTTT. It codes for CASSFVGHSTNEKLFF.

This sequence joins TRBV27 and TRBJ2-7; TRBD2 might be the D (6 bases). V dropped 3 bases and J dropped 3 bases, with 15 bases sitting between them. Germline CDR1 MNHEY, CDR2 SMNVEV (reference sequence). This CDR3 is built from 15 residues. Written as DNA, the CDR3 is TGTGCCAGCAGTTTGGGCCCCGGAGGGAACTACGAGCAGTACTTC. Protein product: CASSLGPGGNYEQYF.

This chain joins TRBV11-3 and TRBJ1-1; TRBD1 might be the D (5 bases). CDR3 length: 17 residues. CDR1 is SGHNT, CDR2 YENEEA, per germline. Trimming cost V 9 bases and J 4 bases, with 27 bases left between them. The CDR3 protein is CARPTPPTQGLSTEAFF. The CDR3 coding sequence is TGTGCCAGACCGACGCCCCCGACCCAGGGCCTGAGCACTGAAGCTTTCTTT. Full variable domain (remainder filled in from reference TRBV11-3 and TRBJ1-1): EAGVVQSPRYKIIEKKQPVAFWCNPISGHNTLYWYLQNLGQGPELLIRYENEEAVDDSQLPKDRFSAERLKGVDSTLKIQPAELGDSAVYLCARPTPPTQGLSTEAFFGQGTRLTVV.

The chain recombines TRBV11-2 with TRBJ2-7; D possibly corresponds to TRBD1 (5 bases). The V gene's germline CDR1 is SGHAT and CDR2 FQNNGV. The CDR3 runs to 14 residues. V lost 3 bases and J 3 bases, leaving 12 bases between the germline ends. Here the CDR3 reads CASSFGRQYYEQYF. The CDR3 DNA sequence: TGTGCCAGCAGCTTCGGTCGACAGTACTACGAGCAGTACTTC.

The V gene is TRBV14, the J gene TRBJ2-1, with a weak D call TRBD1 (5 bases). The CDR3 is 18 amino acids. The germline CDR1 and CDR2 sequences are SGHDN and FVKESK. V lost 4 bases to trimming and J lost 4 bases, with 23 bases between them. CDR3 in DNA: TGTGCCAGCAGCCCCGCTCCCGAAGGGGCTAGAAGATACAATGAGCAGTTCTTC. This translates into CASSPAPEGARRYNEQFF.

The chain carries TRBV5-1 and TRBJ2-1; 9 nucleotides line up with TRBD2. Trimming removed 0 bases from V and 5 bases from J; junction bases left unmatched: 6. The CDR3 loop spans 16 amino acids. Looked up from germline, CDR1 is SGHRS and CDR2 is YFSETQ. The CDR3 sequence: CASSLAGGRANNEQFF. CDR3 nucleotide sequence: TGCGCCAGCAGCTTGGCCGGCGGGAGGGCCAACAATGAGCAGTTCTTC.

The rearrangement uses TRBV27 and TRBJ2-2; D remains unclear. The CDR3 has 17 amino acids. The germline CDR1 and CDR2 sequences are MNHEY and SMNVEV (reference sequence). The V gene lost 5 bases and the J gene lost 0 bases, with 16 bases spanning the gap. CDR3 coding DNA: TGTGCCAGCAGTCCAAGAAACCACGGAGCGAACACCGGGGAGCTGTTTTTT. It translates to CASSPRNHGANTGELFF.